These T cell receptor beta chains were read from a single sample in a study of blood T cell repertoires in COVID-19. Profiling relied on immunoSEQ multiplex PCR, and the TCRdb table lists in-frame clones only, not all of them. The sample has over 200,000 clones, around 88% seen once. Sequencing was done on a sample of peripheral blood. These receptors originate from a man older than 75 with acute or convalescent COVID-19. Each CDR3 is given with its conserved first and last residue. A D gene is named only where the DNA matches it firmly. Clone size is stated in some rows and not others, as once, few, many or a class when expanded.

d_call	v_call	clone_size	j_call	cdr3_nt	cdr3_aa
NA	TRBV6-5	NA	TRBJ2-7	TGTGCCAGCAGGCGCCAGGCCAGCTCCTACGAGCAGTACTTC	CASRRQASSYEQYF
NA	TRBV7-9	NA	TRBJ2-1	TGTGCCAGCAGCTTAGCTCCTAGCTCAAATGAGCAGTTCTTC	CASSLAPSSNEQFF
NA	TRBV25-1	NA	TRBJ2-5	TGTGCCACCCTAAAGGCGGGCCAAGAGACCCAGTACTTC	CATLKAGQETQYF
NA	TRBV19	few	TRBJ1-6	TGTGCCAGTAGTATAGGATCGGGCGGGGAGACTAATTCACCCCTCCACTTT	CASSIGSGGETNSPLHF
NA	TRBV21-1	NA	TRBJ2-3	TGTGCCAGCAGCAAAGTACGGGGGGCTACAGATACGCAGTATTTT	CASSKVRGATDTQYF
NA	TRBV30	NA	TRBJ1-2	TGTGCTCGAAGGGGGGGCGCCTATGGCTACACCTTC	CARRGGAYGYTF
TRBD1	TRBV11-2	NA	TRBJ2-7	TGTGCCAGCAGCGAGGACAGGTACGAGCAGTACTTC	CASSEDRYEQYF
TRBD2	TRBV28	NA	TRBJ2-5	TGTGCCAGCGTCCCGGGACTAGCGGTTGGGACCCAGTACTTC	CASVPGLAVGTQYF
TRBD2	TRBV11-2	NA	TRBJ2-1	TGTGCCAGCAGCCGAGCGGGGGCCCGGGGTGAGCAGTTCTTC	CASSRAGARGEQFF
NA	TRBV9	NA	TRBJ1-6	TGTGCCAGCAGCGGACTAGGGGATTCACCCCTCCACTTT	CASSGLGDSPLHF
NA	TRBV7-6	NA	TRBJ1-1	TGTGCCAGCAGCCCAGCCGGGGAGAACACTGAAGCTTTCTTT	CASSPAGENTEAFF
TRBD1	TRBV5-4	NA	TRBJ1-1	TGTGCCAGCAGCTTACAGGGGGTCCCGAACACTGAAGCTTTCTTT	CASSLQGVPNTEAFF
TRBD1	TRBV14	few	TRBJ1-1	TGTGCCAGCAATCAGGGGGGAGGCACTGAAGCTTTCTTT	CASNQGGGTEAFF
TRBD2	TRBV13	few	TRBJ2-3	TGTGCCAGCAGCTTAGTACTAGCGGGGGGGCGGGGTCCAGATACGCAGTATTTT	CASSLVLAGGRGPDTQYF
TRBD1	TRBV5-1	NA	TRBJ1-3	TGCGCCAGCAGCTTGGTCCCCGGGGGACAGGCCTCTGGAAACACCATATATTTT	CASSLVPGGQASGNTIYF
TRBD1	TRBV6-1	NA	TRBJ2-7	TGTGCCAGCAGTGAAGGGTGGGGACAGGGGGTCCACGAGCAGTACTTC	CASSEGWGQGVHEQYF
NA	TRBV18	NA	TRBJ2-1	TGTGCCAGCTCAACCGCGGGATTAACAACTACGGGTTACAATGAGCAGTTCTTC	CASSTAGLTTTGYNEQFF
NA	TRBV28	NA	TRBJ2-5	TGTGCCAGCAGTTTATCCCCTAGAATATACCAAGAGACCCAGTACTTC	CASSLSPRIYQETQYF
NA	TRBV23-1	NA	TRBJ1-1	TGCGCCAGCAGTCAATACTCACAGGGATTGGGCACTGAAGCTTTCTTT	CASSQYSQGLGTEAFF
NA	TRBV5-4	NA	TRBJ2-2	TGTGCCAGCAGCTTAACAACAAAGAACACCGGGGAGCTGTTTTTT	CASSLTTKNTGELFF
NA	TRBV4-2	NA	TRBJ1-1	TGTGCCAGCAGCCAAGAAAGTCGAGGAACTTCGAACACTGAAGCTTTCTTT	CASSQESRGTSNTEAFF
NA	TRBV12-3/TRBV12-4	NA	TRBJ2-5	TGTGCCAGCAGCCTTCAAGAGACCCAGTACTTC	CASSLQETQYF
NA	TRBV18	NA	TRBJ1-1	TGTGCCAGCTCACCTCGGGGGAAATGGGATTTTAACACTGAAGCTTTCTTT	CASSPRGKWDFNTEAFF
TRBD2	TRBV5-8	few	TRBJ2-7	TGTGCCAGCAGCTCCTTAGGGAGGGGACTAGCGGGAGTCGAGCAGTACTTC	CASSSLGRGLAGVEQYF
TRBD2	TRBV30	NA	TRBJ2-1	TGTGCCTGGAGTAGCGAGGGAGGGATCTACAATGAGCAGTTCTTC	CAWSSEGGIYNEQFF
NA	TRBV5-4	few	TRBJ2-5	TGTGCCAGCAGCTCAGTCGGGGATTTACAAGAGACCCAGTACTTC	CASSSVGDLQETQYF
NA	TRBV29-1	NA	TRBJ1-2	TGCAGCGTGGAGGGGGGCGGGGGAGGCTACACCTTC	CSVEGGGGGYTF
TRBD2	TRBV28	NA	TRBJ2-5	TGTGCCAGCAGTACCCCCGGGACTAGCGGGAGTATCCAGTACTTC	CASSTPGTSGSIQYF
TRBD1	TRBV6-5	NA	TRBJ2-1	TGTGCCACACCGGACAGGGGCCTGGGGAATGAGCAGTTCTTC	CATPDRGLGNEQFF
TRBD2	TRBV29-1	NA	TRBJ2-3	TGCAGCGTTGTGGGCGGGGGGAACACAGATACGCAGTATTTT	CSVVGGGNTDTQYF
TRBD1	TRBV3-1/TRBV3-2	few	TRBJ1-2	TGTGCCAGCAGCCAAGAAACTCCGGGACAGGGGTTATCCCACTATGGCTACACCTTC	CASSQETPGQGLSHYGYTF